The T cell receptor (beta chain) under discussion was sequenced for a study of T-cell memory formation after mild COVID-19. Study results and caveats: Mainly CM and EM harbored the contracting CD4+ clones; mainly EMRA harbored the CD8+ ones. Clones shrinking between day 15 and 85 showed a balanced CD4/CD8 split, and those that grew later tilted toward CD4+.

The CDR3 spans 14 residues. Germline V lookup: CDR1 MNHEY, CDR2 SVGAGI. V lost 5 bases to trimming and J lost 4 bases; unmatched junction nucleotides: 5. This clonotype came up many times. The target antigen is unknown. UMIs and sample barcodes were carried by the TCR alpha and TCR beta cDNA libraries that 5'RACE produced using constant-segment primers. TCRdb processed the 5' RACE reads anew with MiXCR; each CDR3 protein has one entry. Here the sample spans about 38,000 distinct CDR3 sequences, about an eighth being singletons. The receptor comes from a man younger than 30 who had mild COVID-19 (a few samples of this study predate the infection). Cell type and time point are not known. The V and J genes are TRBV6-5 and TRBJ1-2, with 9 bases matching TRBD1. Sequenced: PBMCs or a T cell subset sorted from them (not recorded which). CDR3 bases: TGTGCCAGCAGTGAACAGGGGGCCCTCTATGGCTACACCTTC. This sequence encodes CASSEQGALYGYTF.